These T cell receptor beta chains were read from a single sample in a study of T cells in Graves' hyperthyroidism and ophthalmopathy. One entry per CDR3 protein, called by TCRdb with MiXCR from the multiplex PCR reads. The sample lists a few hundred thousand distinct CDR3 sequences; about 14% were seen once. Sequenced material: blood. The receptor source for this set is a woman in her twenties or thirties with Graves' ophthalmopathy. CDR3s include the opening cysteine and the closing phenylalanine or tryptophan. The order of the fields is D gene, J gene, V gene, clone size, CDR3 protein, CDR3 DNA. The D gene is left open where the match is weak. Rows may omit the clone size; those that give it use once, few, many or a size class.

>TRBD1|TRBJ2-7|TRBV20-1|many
CSAPGQGVHEQYF
TGCAGTGCTCCGGGACAGGGGGTTCATGAGCAGTACTTC
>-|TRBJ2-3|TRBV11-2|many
CASSLENSGPDTQYF
TGTGCCAGCAGCTTAGAAAACTCGGGCCCAGATACGCAGTATTTT
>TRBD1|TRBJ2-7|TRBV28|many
CASSAPGQVLFYEQYF
TGTGCCAGCAGTGCCCCGGGACAGGTCTTATTTTACGAGCAGTACTTC
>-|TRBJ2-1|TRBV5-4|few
CASSLEGGPSYNEQFF
TGTGCCAGCAGCTTGGAGGGTGGACCCTCCTACAATGAGCAGTTCTTC
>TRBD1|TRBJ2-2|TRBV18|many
CASSPPPGGDTGELFF
TGTGCCAGCTCACCACCTCCAGGGGGAGACACCGGGGAGCTGTTTTTT
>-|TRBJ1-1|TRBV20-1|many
CSARDGLNTEAFF
TGCAGTGCTAGAGATGGTTTGAACACTGAAGCTTTCTTT
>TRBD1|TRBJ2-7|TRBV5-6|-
CASSLDRTGGRSYEQYF
TGTGCCAGCAGCTTAGACCGGACAGGGGGTAGGTCCTACGAGCAGTACTTC
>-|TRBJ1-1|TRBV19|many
CASSIRVGDTEAFF
TGTGCCAGTAGTATTAGGGTCGGTGACACTGAAGCTTTCTTT
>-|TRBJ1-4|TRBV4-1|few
CASSQRQSNEKLFF
TGCGCCAGCAGCCAACGGCAGTCAAATGAAAAACTGTTTTTT
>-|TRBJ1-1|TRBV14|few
CASSPSRARWEAFF
TGTGCCAGCAGCCCAAGCAGGGCCCGATGGGAAGCTTTCTTT
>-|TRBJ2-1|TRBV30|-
CAWRPGGRNEQFF
TGTGCCTGGAGGCCCGGGGGCCGGAATGAGCAGTTCTTC
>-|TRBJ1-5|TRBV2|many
CASSARGGSHQPQHF
TGTGCCAGCAGTGCACGAGGGGGATCGCATCAGCCCCAGCATTTT
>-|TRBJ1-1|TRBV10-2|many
CASGLGRSGGNTEAFF
TGCGCCAGCGGCCTTGGGCGGTCCGGGGGGAACACTGAAGCTTTCTTT
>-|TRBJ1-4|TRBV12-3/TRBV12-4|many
CASSLSRGGGEKLFF
TGTGCCAGCAGTTTATCCAGGGGTGGGGGTGAAAAACTGTTTTTT
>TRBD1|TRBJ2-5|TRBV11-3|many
CASSLGTHRGYQETQYF
TGTGCCAGCAGCTTAGGGACCCACAGGGGATACCAAGAGACCCAGTACTTC
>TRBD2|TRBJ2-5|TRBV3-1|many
CASSHGTSGAETQYF
TGTGCCAGCAGCCATGGGACTAGCGGGGCCGAGACCCAGTACTTC
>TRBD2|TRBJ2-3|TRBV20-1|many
CSASTSGGTDTQYF
TGCAGTGCCTCCACTAGCGGGGGCACAGATACGCAGTATTTT
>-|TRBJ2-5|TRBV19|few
CASSGRVPGETQYF
TGTGCCAGTAGTGGCCGGGTTCCAGGAGAGACCCAGTACTTC
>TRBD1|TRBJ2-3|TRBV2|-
CASRDRGRSDTQYF
TGTGCCAGCAGGGACAGGGGGCGGTCAGATACGCAGTATTTT
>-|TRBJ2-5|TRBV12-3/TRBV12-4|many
CASKEGPPTETQYF
TGTGCCAGCAAGGAGGGACCACCCACAGAGACCCAGTACTTC
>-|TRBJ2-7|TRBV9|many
CASSPRQGSSHEQYF
TGTGCCAGCAGCCCCCGGCAGGGTTCGAGCCACGAGCAGTACTTC
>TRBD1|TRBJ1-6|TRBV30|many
CAWSDRTGKSNYNSPLHF
TGTGCCTGGAGTGATAGGACAGGGAAGAGTAATTATAATTCACCCCTCCACTTT
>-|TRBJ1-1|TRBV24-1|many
CATSENGVNTEAFF
TGTGCCACCAGTGAGAACGGGGTTAACACTGAAGCTTTCTTT
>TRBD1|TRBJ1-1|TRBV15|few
CATSRARQGAMNTEAFF
TGTGCCACCAGCAGAGCCAGACAGGGGGCAATGAACACTGAAGCTTTCTTT
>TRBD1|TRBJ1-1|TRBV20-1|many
CSATPGQGITEAFF
TGCAGTGCTACACCTGGACAGGGGATCACTGAAGCTTTCTTT
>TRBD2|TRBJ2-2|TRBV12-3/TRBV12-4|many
CASSFGGGLTGELFF
TGTGCCAGCAGTTTCGGGGGGGGCTTGACCGGGGAGCTGTTTTTT
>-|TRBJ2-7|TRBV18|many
CASSIRNLIYEQYF
TGTGCCAGCTCAATAAGAAACCTTATCTACGAGCAGTACTTC
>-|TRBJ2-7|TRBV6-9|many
CASSYGRAYEQYF
TGTGCCAGCAGTTACGGTCGGGCCTACGAGCAGTACTTC
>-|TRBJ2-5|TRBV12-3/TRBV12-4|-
CASSFSEWGRETQYF
TGTGCCAGCAGTTTTAGCGAGTGGGGTCGGGAGACCCAGTACTTC
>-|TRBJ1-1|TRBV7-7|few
CASSLAFNTEAFF
TGTGCTAGCAGCTTAGCGTTCAACACTGAAGCTTTCTTT
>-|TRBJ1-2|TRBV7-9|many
CASSLVTF
TGTGCCAGCAGCTTAGTAACCTTC
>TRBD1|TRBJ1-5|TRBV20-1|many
CSAETGGNQPQHF
TGCAGTGCTGAGACAGGGGGTAATCAGCCCCAGCATTTT
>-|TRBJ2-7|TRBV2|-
CASSGVGGGEQYF
TGTGCCAGCAGTGGAGTAGGGGGTGGGGAGCAGTACTTC
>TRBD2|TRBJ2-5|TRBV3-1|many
CASSRAGGEETQYF
TGTGCCAGCAGCCGGGCGGGGGGGGAGGAGACCCAGTACTTC
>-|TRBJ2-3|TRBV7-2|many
CASSSVGSLGLKTGTDTQYF
TGTGCCAGCAGCTCTGTGGGGAGTCTAGGACTCAAGACAGGCACAGATACGCAGTATTTT
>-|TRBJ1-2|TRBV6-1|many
CASGYRFYGYTF
TGTGCCAGCGGCTACCGATTCTATGGCTACACCTTC
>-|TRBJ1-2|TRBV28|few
CASTGPDLYGYTF
TGTGCCAGCACGGGGCCTGACCTTTATGGCTACACCTTC
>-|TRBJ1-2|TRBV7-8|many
CASSSNLRGVGFLGYTF
TGTGCCAGCAGCTCAAATCTACGGGGGGTTGGATTTCTTGGCTACACCTTC
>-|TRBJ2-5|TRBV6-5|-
CASSYSRTVSQETQYF
TGTGCCAGCAGTTACTCAAGGACAGTGTCCCAAGAGACCCAGTACTTC
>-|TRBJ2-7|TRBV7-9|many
CASSHTGNPYEQYF
TGTGCCAGCAGCCACACCGGGAACCCCTACGAGCAGTACTTC
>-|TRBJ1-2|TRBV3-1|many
CASSQEARGKGYTF
TGTGCCAGCAGCCAAGAAGCCAGGGGCAAGGGCTACACCTTC
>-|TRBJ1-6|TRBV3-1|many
CASSQDRGKSGPLHF
TGTGCCAGCAGCCAAGATCGGGGAAAATCAGGACCCCTCCACTTT
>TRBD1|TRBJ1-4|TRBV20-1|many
CSAYTGGAEKLFF
TGCAGTGCTTACACAGGGGGCGCGGAAAAACTGTTTTTT
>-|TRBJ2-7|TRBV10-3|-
CAISPDSYEQYF
TGTGCCATCAGCCCGGATTCCTACGAGCAGTACTTC
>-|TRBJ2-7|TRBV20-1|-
CSASQGKVSYEQYF
TGCAGTGCTAGTCAGGGAAAGGTATCCTACGAGCAGTACTTC
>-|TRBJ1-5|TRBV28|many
CASRQQGGQPQHF
TGTGCCAGCAGGCAACAGGGAGGTCAGCCCCAGCATTTT
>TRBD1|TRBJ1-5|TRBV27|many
CASSLAHTGGRGQPQHF
TGTGCCAGCAGTTTGGCCCATACAGGGGGAAGAGGACAGCCCCAGCATTTT
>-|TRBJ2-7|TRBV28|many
CASSGGSIYEQYF
TGTGCCAGCAGTGGGGGCTCGATCTACGAGCAGTACTTC
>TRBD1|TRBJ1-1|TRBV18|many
CASSTTGGEYTEAFF
TGTGCCAGCTCAACGACAGGGGGCGAGTACACTGAAGCTTTCTTT
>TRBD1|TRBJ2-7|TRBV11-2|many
CASRRGQGIFYEQYF
TGTGCCAGCAGAAGGGGACAGGGGATTTTCTACGAGCAGTACTTC
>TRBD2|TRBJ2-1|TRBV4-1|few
CASSQATSVGDEQFF
TGCGCCAGCAGCCAAGCAACTAGCGTGGGCGATGAGCAGTTCTTC
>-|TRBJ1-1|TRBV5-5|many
CASSLVGAMNTEAFF
TGTGCCAGCAGCTTGGTTGGGGCTATGAACACTGAAGCTTTCTTT
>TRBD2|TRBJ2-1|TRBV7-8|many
CASSSRTGGTPRGQFF
TGTGCCAGCAGCTCCCGAACGGGGGGAACTCCCCGGGGGCAGTTCTTC
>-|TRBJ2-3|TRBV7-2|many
CASSEAHYSDGDTQYF
TGTGCCAGCAGCGAGGCACATTACTCGGATGGAGATACGCAGTATTTT
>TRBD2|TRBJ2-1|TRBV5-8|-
CASSRGGGGHLSSYNEQFF
TGTGCCAGCAGCCGGGGGGGCGGGGGCCACTTGAGCTCCTACAATGAGCAGTTCTTC
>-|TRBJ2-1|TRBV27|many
CASSPGGWGSYNEQFF
TGTGCCAGCAGTCCCGGGGGATGGGGCTCCTACAATGAGCAGTTCTTC
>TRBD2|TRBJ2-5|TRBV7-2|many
CASSPGLARETQYF
TGTGCCAGCAGCCCGGGACTAGCGAGGGAGACCCAGTACTTC
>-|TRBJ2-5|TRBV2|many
CASIGQGSSETQYF
TGTGCCAGCATTGGTCAGGGTTCCTCCGAGACCCAGTACTTC